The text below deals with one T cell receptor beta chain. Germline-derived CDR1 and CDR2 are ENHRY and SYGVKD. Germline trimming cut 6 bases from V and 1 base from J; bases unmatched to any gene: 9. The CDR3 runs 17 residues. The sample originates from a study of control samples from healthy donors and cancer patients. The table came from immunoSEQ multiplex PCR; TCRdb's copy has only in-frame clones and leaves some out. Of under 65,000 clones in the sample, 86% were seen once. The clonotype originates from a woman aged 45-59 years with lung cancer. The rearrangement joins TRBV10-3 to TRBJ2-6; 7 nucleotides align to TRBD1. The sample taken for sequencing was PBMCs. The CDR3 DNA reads TGTGCCATCAGCGTTGATGGCAGGGGGTCTGGGGCCAACGTCCTGACTTTC. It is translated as CAISVDGRGSGANVLTF.